These T cell receptor beta chains were read from a single sample in a study of blood T cell repertoires in COVID-19. TCRdb's table, derived via immunoSEQ multiplex PCR, lists solely in-frame clones and lacks some. Here the sample spans some 240,000 clones, roughly nine tenths being singletons. The sample comprised peripheral blood. These receptors were taken from a woman in her thirties or forties who had recovered from COVID-19. Both conserved end residues are part of each CDR3. The order of the fields is clone size, V gene, J gene, D gene, CDR3 DNA, CDR3 protein. The D gene is left open where the match is weak. Rows may omit the clone size; those that give it use once, few, many or a size class.

>NA|TRBV10-3|TRBJ2-5|NA
TGTGCCATCAGTGGCGGGGGCTGGGGCCTGGAGACCCAGTACTTC
CAISGGGWGLETQYF
>once|TRBV4-2|TRBJ2-2|TRBD2
TGTGCCAGCAGCCCCAGCCATAGCGGGGGGGCGGTCACCGGGGAGCTGTTTTTT
CASSPSHSGGAVTGELFF
>NA|TRBV19|TRBJ2-1|NA
TGTGCCAGTAGTATTAGGCCCCAGGGGTCTTACAATGAGCAGTTCTTC
CASSIRPQGSYNEQFF
>NA|TRBV3-1/TRBV3-2|TRBJ2-1|TRBD2
TGTGCCAGCAGCCAGAGTAGCGGGAGTATCTACAATGAGCAGTTCTTC
CASSQSSGSIYNEQFF
>NA|TRBV28|TRBJ1-5|NA
TGTGCCAGCAGACCCGACCTGGGGGCGGATCAGCCCCAGCATTTT
CASRPDLGADQPQHF
>NA|TRBV29-1|TRBJ2-2|TRBD2
TGCAGCGTTTGGGGGGGTAACGGGGAGCTGTTTTTT
CSVWGGNGELFF
>NA|TRBV28|TRBJ2-1|TRBD2
TGTGCCAGCGGGAGGACTAGCGGGACTTACAATGAGCAGTTCTTC
CASGRTSGTYNEQFF
>once|TRBV18|TRBJ1-6|TRBD1
TGTGCCAGCTCACCTGGACAGGACGGTTCACCCCTCCACTTT
CASSPGQDGSPLHF
>NA|TRBV9|TRBJ1-4|TRBD1
TGTGCCAGCAGCGCCAGACAGGGGCCTGAAAAACTGTTTTTT
CASSARQGPEKLFF
>NA|TRBV2|TRBJ2-1|TRBD2
TGTGCCAGCAGTGAAGGGTTAGCGGGGGTCGGTGAGCAGTTCTTC
CASSEGLAGVGEQFF
>NA|TRBV24-1|TRBJ2-1|NA
TGTGCCACCAGTACCCGAACAGGGATTGAGCAGTTCTTC
CATSTRTGIEQFF
>NA|TRBV19|TRBJ1-5|NA
TGTGCCAGTAAAAGGCAGGGCGGGGAGCCCCAGCATTTT
CASKRQGGEPQHF
>NA|TRBV27|TRBJ1-1|NA
TGTGCCAGCAGTCCCCGGGCAGACACCCACCTAACAATGGACGCCGGGGGCACTGAAGCTTTCTTT
CASSPRADTHLTMDAGGTEAFF
>NA|TRBV2|TRBJ1-2|TRBD1
TGTGCCAGCAGTGAGGTAGGGGGCGGCGATGGCTACACCTTC
CASSEVGGGDGYTF
>once|TRBV7-9|TRBJ1-5|NA
TGTGCCAGCAGCTCGACCGACAGCTATAGCAATCAGCCCCAGCATTTT
CASSSTDSYSNQPQHF